The 10 T cell receptor beta chains in this list originate from one sample, sequenced in a study of blood T cell repertoires in COVID-19. Sequenced by immunoSEQ multiplex PCR; TCRdb stores in-frame clones only, minus some. This table has about 180,000 clones, approximately 85% appearing once. Sequences were obtained from PBMCs or T cells enriched from blood (not recorded which). Receptor source: a woman between 25 and 40 years old who had recovered from COVID-19.

J is TRBJ1-2 and V is TRBV19, with TRBD1 matching over 10 bases. J lost 2 bases, V lost 5 bases, and 8 bases had no gene match. Germline CDR1 reads LNHDA; CDR2 reads SQIVND (reference sequence). The CDR3 has 16 residues. The CDR3, as DNA: TGTGCCAGTAGTCCAGACCGGGACAGGGGAAACTATGGCTACACCTTC. As protein: CASSPDRDRGNYGYTF. Complete variable domain (other parts from reference TRBV19 and TRBJ1-2): DGGITQSPKYLFRKEGQNVTLSCEQNLNHDAMYWYRQDPGQGLRLIYYSQIVNDFQKGDIAEGYSVSREKKESFPLTVTSAQKNPTAFYLCASSPDRDRGNYGYTFGSGTRLTVV.

The V call is TRBV6-1, the J call TRBJ1-1, with TRBD1 identical over 9 bases. Germline lookup yields CDR1 MNHNS and CDR2 SASEGT. The CDR3 runs to 15 residues. V was clipped by 1 base and J by 11 bases; unmatched bases: 11. The CDR3 spells CASSEVQGTGMYAFF. DNA for the CDR3: TGTGCCAGCAGTGAAGTTCAGGGGACAGGGATGTACGCTTTCTTT.

The sample holds a few counts of this clone. The chain employs TRBV4-1 and TRBJ2-3; D might be TRBD2 (5 bases). V was shortened by 3 bases and J by 4 bases, with 14 bases between the two germline ends. CDR3 length: 15 residues. Looked up from germline, CDR1 is MGHRA and CDR2 is YSYEKL. The CDR3 spells CASSQRVDGADTQYF. CDR3 coding DNA: TGCGCCAGCAGCCAGAGGGTGGACGGCGCAGATACGCAGTATTTT.

This chain uses TRBV3-1 (or the pseudogene TRBV3-2) with TRBJ2-1, with 15 bases matching TRBD2. The V and J ends lost 5 bases and 0 bases, in that order; junction bases with no gene match: 2. The CDR3 is 17 residues long. From germline, CDR1 is LGHDT and CDR2 YNNKEL (reference sequence). The CDR3 reads CASSRGLAGGSYNEQFF. The CDR3 DNA sequence: TGTGCCAGCAGCAGGGGACTAGCGGGAGGCTCCTACAATGAGCAGTTCTTC.

The rearrangement links TRBV5-4 to TRBJ1-1; D might be TRBD1 (6 bases). CDR1 and CDR2 from the germline V gene are SGHNT and YYREEE (reference sequence). Trimming left V 0 bases short and J 5 bases short, with 14 bases between. The CDR3 loop spans 15 amino acids. The CDR3 protein is CASSLEGGRGTEAFF. Here the CDR3 DNA reads TGTGCCAGCAGCTTGGAGGGGGGGCGAGGTACTGAAGCTTTCTTT.

The chain combines TRBV28 with TRBJ2-1; possibly TRBD2 for D (6 bases). This CDR3 region has 12 residues. Germline V lookup: CDR1 MDHEN, CDR2 SYDVKM. V lost 3 bases and J lost 10, with 10 bases in between. CDR3 region: CASSFPGREQFF. CDR3 sequence (DNA): TGTGCCAGCAGTTTCCCAGGGAGGGAGCAGTTCTTC.

The V and J genes are TRBV18 and TRBJ2-6; possibly TRBD2 for D (7 bases). The CDR3 is 17 residues long. Trimming removed 1 base from V and 0 bases from J, with 10 bases in between. Per germline, CDR1 KGHSH and CDR2 LQKENI. CDR3 residues: CASSPLGGGSGANVLTF. As DNA, the CDR3 is TGTGCCAGCTCACCACTGGGAGGGGGCTCTGGGGCCAACGTCCTGACTTTC.

CDR3 nucleotides: TGTGCCAGCAGGGACCGACTAGCGGGACAATACGAGCAGTACTTC. Protein: CASRDRLAGQYEQYF. The chain couples TRBV27 to TRBJ2-7; 11 bases fit TRBD2. CDR3 length equals 15 residues. Trimming at V came to 6 bases and at J to 4 bases, leaving 8 bases not matched to a gene. Germline CDR1 is MNHEY and CDR2 is SMNVEV (reference sequence).

In DNA, the CDR3 is TGTGCCAGCTCACCGAACAGGCTCGATAGCAATCAGCCCCAGCATTTT. Its translation is CASSPNRLDSNQPQHF. This rearrangement joins TRBV18 to TRBJ1-5; D might be TRBD1 (5 bases). V was clipped by 3 bases and J by 0 bases, with 12 bases between them. The CDR3 covers 16 residues. Germline V lookup: CDR1 KGHSH, CDR2 LQKENI.

The rearrangement joins TRBV27 to TRBJ2-1; 9 bases are shared with TRBD1. With V trimmed by 0 bases and J by 8 bases, 8 bases remained unmatched. CDR3 length: 16 amino acids. The germline V gene encodes CDR1 MNHEY and CDR2 SMNVEV (reference sequence). The CDR3 DNA reads as TGTGCCAGCAGTTTATCCCGGGACAGGGTCAGCCATGAGCAGTTCTTC. This encodes CASSLSRDRVSHEQFF.